Below, one TCR beta chain is given with its context. The same CDR3 also results from other DNA sequences found in this sample. Germline values: CDR1 LNHDA, CDR2 SQIVND (reference sequence). The CDR3 runs 16 residues. V shed 5 bases and J 6 bases; nucleotides not matched to a gene: 8. The source of the sample is a study of OX40 agonist ivuxolimab in advanced cancers. The method was immunoSEQ multiplex PCR; TCRdb's version includes in-frame clones alone and lacks a portion of them. The sample holds tens of thousands of clones, about 88% seen once. This rearrangement joins TRBV19 to TRBJ2-5, with TRBD2 identical over 14 bases. The sequences come from CD4+ or CD8+ T cells sorted from blood, collected in a trial of the OX40 agonist ivuxolimab. The sequence derives from an adult with an advanced solid tumor such as melanoma, head and neck, liver or kidney cancer. CDR3 DNA sequence: TGTGCCAGTAGTTCGGGACTAGCGGGGGTCGGAAAGACCCAGTACTTC. This sequence encodes CASSSGLAGVGKTQYF. Supplemented by reference TRBV19 and TRBJ2-5, the full variable domain reads DGGITQSPKYLFRKEGQNVTLSCEQNLNHDAMYWYRQDPGQGLRLIYYSQIVNDFQKGDIAEGYSVSREKKESFPLTVTSAQKNPTAFYLCASSSGLAGVGKTQYFGPGTRLLVL.